This T cell receptor (beta chain) comes out of a study of cytomegalovirus exposure and HLA in healthy donors. The CDR3 is 15 residues long. Germline V lookup: CDR1 KGHSH, CDR2 LQKENI. The ends lost 5 bases at V and 7 bases at J; junction bases unmatched: 10. Points from the study as a whole: In a later analysis, across HLA loci, associated TCR counts were highest for DRB1, lowest for HLA-C.

Worth noting for this clone: The antigen remains undetermined.

The PCR was carried out with 60 Vbeta primers and 13 Jbeta primers. Sequencing used immunoSEQ multiplex PCR; TCRdb keeps in-frame clones, though not all of them. The sample holds roughly 150,000 clones, roughly 87% seen once. The specimen was PBMCs. The J gene is TRBJ1-5, the V gene TRBV18; 8 positions agree with TRBD1. This receptor was taken from a man aged 50 or older in good health and CMV-seropositive. The CDR3: CASSAANDRGQPQHF. The DNA for the CDR3 is TGTGCCAGCTCAGCCGCCAACGACAGGGGCCAGCCCCAGCATTTT.